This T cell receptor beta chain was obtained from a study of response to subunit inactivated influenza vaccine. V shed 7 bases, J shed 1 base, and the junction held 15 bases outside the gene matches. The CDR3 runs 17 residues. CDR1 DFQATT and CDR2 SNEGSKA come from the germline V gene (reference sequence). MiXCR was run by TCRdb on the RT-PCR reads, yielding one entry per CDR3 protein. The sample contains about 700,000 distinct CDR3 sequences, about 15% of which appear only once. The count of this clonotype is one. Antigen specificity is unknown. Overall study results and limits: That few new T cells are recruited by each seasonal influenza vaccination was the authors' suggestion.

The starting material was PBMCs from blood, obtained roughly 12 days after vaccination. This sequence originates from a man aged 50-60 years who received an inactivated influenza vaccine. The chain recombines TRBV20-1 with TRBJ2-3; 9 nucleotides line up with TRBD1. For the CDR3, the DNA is TGCAGTGAAAGGGGGGGACAGGGCTTTTGGGGCACAGATACGCAGTATTTT. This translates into CSERGGQGFWGTDTQYF.